These 32 T cell receptor beta chains were all obtained from the same sample, sequenced in a study of T cell responses to AZD1222 COVID-19 vaccine. Sequencing was performed with immunoSEQ multiplex PCR; in TCRdb, only in-frame clones are kept and a portion is missing. Among around 150,000 clones, 70% to 90% were seen once, and the ten largest hold more than 7.5%. This material consisted of peripheral blood, taken 28 days after the second dose of the MenACWY control vaccine. Source of these receptors: an adult who received the MenACWY meningococcal vaccine as a control.

The genes are TRBV24-1 and TRBJ2-1; no clear D. Germline V gene data show CDR1 as KGHDR and CDR2 as SFDVKD. Trimming removed 4 bases from V and 6 bases from J, with 9 bases in between. CDR3 size: 13 residues. CDR3 DNA: TGTGCCACCAGTGAGCCAGTTCTCAATGAGCAGTTCTTC. Translation gives CATSEPVLNEQFF.

The V call is TRBV27, the J call TRBJ2-2; 10 bases are shared with TRBD2. Trimming at V came to 7 bases and at J to 6 bases, leaving 8 bases not matched to a gene. The germline V gene has CDR1 MNHEY and CDR2 SMNVEV (reference sequence). This CDR3 has 15 residues. This CDR3 reads CASKRASGSSGELFF. The CDR3 DNA sequence: TGTGCCAGCAAACGGGCTAGCGGGAGTTCCGGGGAGCTGTTTTTT.

CDR3 protein: CASSPADTQETQYF. CDR3 in DNA: TGCGCCAGCAGCCCCGCGGACACACAAGAGACCCAGTACTTC. J is TRBJ2-5 and V is TRBV5-1, with TRBD1 as a possible D gene (5 bases). The V gene's germline CDR1 is SGHRS and CDR2 YFSETQ. Trimming shortened V by 4 bases and J by 2 bases, and 12 bases separated the two germline ends. The CDR3 is 14 amino acids.

V is TRBV3-1 (or the pseudogene TRBV3-2) and J is TRBJ2-5, with no clear D. Germline V gives CDR1 LGHDT, CDR2 YNNKEL (reference sequence). With 1 base removed from V and 1 base from J, the gap between germline ends came to 13 bases. The CDR3 is 16 residues long. The CDR3 sequence: CASSQVQGLRQETQYF. The DNA of the CDR3 is TGTGCCAGCAGCCAAGTTCAAGGGCTTCGCCAAGAGACCCAGTACTTC.

The chain couples TRBV30 to TRBJ1-5; a possible D gene is TRBD1 (5 bases). Germline V gives CDR1 GTSNPN, CDR2 SVGIG (reference sequence). The CDR3 is made up of 14 amino acids. With 3 bases removed from V and 4 bases from J, the gap between germline ends came to 13 bases. CDR3 nucleotide sequence: TGTGCCTGGAGCATCGACAGAGGAAATCAGCCCCAGCATTTT. Its protein is CAWSIDRGNQPQHF.

This chain links TRBV10-3 with TRBJ1-5; 8 nucleotides line up with TRBD1. This CDR3 is 17 amino acids long. Losses at the gene ends were 0 bases for V and 2 bases for J; bases not matched to a gene: 6. Germline V gives CDR1 ENHRY, CDR2 SYGVKD. The CDR3 is CAISESADREGNQPQHF. DNA of the CDR3: TGTGCCATCAGTGAGTCAGCGGACAGGGAAGGCAATCAGCCCCAGCATTTT.

This CDR3 reads CASSPIRGDEQYF. The CDR3 bases are TGTGCCAGCAGTCCCATCAGGGGAGACGAGCAGTACTTC. V gene TRBV6-5 combines with J gene TRBJ2-7; D may be TRBD1 (6 bases). This CDR3 spans 13 amino acids. Trimming shortened V by 5 bases and J by 5 bases, and 13 bases separated the two germline ends. Per the germline V gene, CDR1 is MNHEY and CDR2 is SVGAGI.

This rearrangement joins TRBV7-4 to TRBJ2-7, with TRBD2 as a possible D gene (5 bases). This CDR3 region has 14 residues. Germline loops: CDR1 SGHVT, CDR2 SQSDAQ. V lost 3 bases to trimming and J lost 3 bases, with 12 bases between them. CDR3 in DNA: TGTGCCAGCAGCTTTTCCCGGGAAGGCTACGAGCAGTACGTC. This translates into CASSFSREGYEQYV.

The chain recombines TRBV6-5 with TRBJ2-7, with TRBD1 matching 7 bases. The CDR3 covers 13 residues. Germline V CDR1 and CDR2: MNHEY, SVGAGI. V shed 10 bases, J shed 2 bases, and the junction held 8 bases outside the gene matches. Here the CDR3 reads CATSQGVTYEQYV. In nucleotides, the CDR3 is TGTGCCACCAGCCAGGGGGTGACCTACGAGCAGTACGTC.

V gene TRBV19 combines with J gene TRBJ2-5, with 7 bases that match TRBD2. Looked up from germline, CDR1 is LNHDA and CDR2 is SQIVND (reference sequence). The CDR3 runs 15 residues. Trimming at V came to 3 bases and at J to 4 bases, leaving 8 bases not matched to a gene. The CDR3 nucleotides are TGTGCCAGTAGTATTGTTGGAGCGGGACGAGAGACCCAGTACTTC. Its translation is CASSIVGAGRETQYF.

This sequence joins TRBV27 and TRBJ1-6; TRBD1 agrees at 7 bases. The CDR3 length is 14 residues. The trim removed 5 bases at V and 9 bases at J, leaving 7 bases unmatched. The germline V gene encodes CDR1 MNHEY and CDR2 SMNVEV (reference sequence). The CDR3 is CASSLQGDGSPLHF. CDR3 bases: TGTGCCAGCAGTCTCCAGGGGGATGGTTCACCCCTCCACTTT.

The chain uses TRBV19 and TRBJ1-6; no reliable D call. Germline V gives CDR1 LNHDA, CDR2 SQIVND (reference sequence). V was shortened by 5 bases and J by 5 bases, with 10 bases between the two germline ends. CDR3 length equals 14 residues. CDR3 sequence (DNA): TGTGCCAGTAGTTTCGCGGCAGATAATTCACCCCTCCACTTT. It specifies CASSFAADNSPLHF. The variable domain in full, completed from reference TRBV19 and TRBJ1-6, reads DGGITQSPKYLFRKEGQNVTLSCEQNLNHDAMYWYRQDPGQGLRLIYYSQIVNDFQKGDIAEGYSVSREKKESFPLTVTSAQKNPTAFYLCASSFAADNSPLHFGNGTRLTVT.

The chain has TRBV6-5 and TRBJ1-2; D perhaps matches TRBD1 (6 bases). The germline gives CDR1 MNHEY, CDR2 SVGAGI. The CDR3 totals 14 residues. The V and J ends lost 7 bases and 4 bases respectively, with 16 bases between them. The CDR3 DNA reads TGTGCCAGCACTGGGGGAGGGGGTGCCTATGGCTACACCTTC. It translates to CASTGGGGAYGYTF.

The chain recombines TRBV27 with TRBJ1-1; TRBD1 matches at 7 bases. CDR1 MNHEY and CDR2 SMNVEV come from the germline V gene (reference sequence). The CDR3 has 17 amino acids. V gave up 5 bases and J gave up 2 bases; unmatched junction bases: 14. The chain's CDR3 is CASSEVWGRGKNTEAFF. CDR3 coding DNA: TGTGCCAGCAGTGAAGTTTGGGGCAGGGGGAAAAACACTGAAGCTTTCTTT.

The J gene is TRBJ2-5, the V gene TRBV7-8, with a weak D call TRBD2 (5 bases). CDR1 is SGHVS and CDR2 is FQNEAQ in the germline V gene. The CDR3 runs to 15 residues. V dropped 2 bases and J dropped 6 bases, with 16 bases sitting between them. CDR3 region: CASSLLIREGQTQYF. The CDR3 DNA reads as TGTGCCAGCAGCTTATTAATACGGGAAGGACAGACCCAGTACTTC.

This CDR3 is CASIEPLRSYNEQFF. In DNA, the CDR3 is TGTGCCAGCATCGAACCTTTGAGGAGCTACAATGAGCAGTTCTTC. This chain links TRBV28 with TRBJ2-1, with unresolved D. The V and J ends lost 7 bases and 3 bases respectively, with 16 bases between them. From germline, CDR1 is MDHEN and CDR2 SYDVKM. CDR3 length: 15 residues. Full variable domain (remainder filled in from reference TRBV28 and TRBJ2-1): DVKVTQSSRYLVKRTGEKVFLECVQDMDHENMFWYRQDPGLGLRLIYFSYDVKMKEKGDIPEGYSVSREKKERFSLILESASTNQTSMYLCASIEPLRSYNEQFFGPGTRLTVL.

The chain recombines TRBV19 with TRBJ2-5; D gene unclear. Per germline, CDR1 LNHDA and CDR2 SQIVND (reference sequence). The CDR3 contains 16 residues. Trimming stripped 4 bases from V and 5 bases from J, with 20 bases between. The CDR3 region is CASSTSGPLMGETQYF. In nucleotides, the CDR3 is TGTGCCAGTAGTACCTCCGGGCCGTTAATGGGGGAGACCCAGTACTTC.

This chain connects TRBV5-1 to TRBJ1-1, with TRBD1 identical over 7 bases. The V gene end was trimmed by 0 bases and the J gene end by 4 bases; junction bases not matched to a gene: 3. The CDR3 totals 14 residues. The germline CDR1 and CDR2 sequences are SGHRS and YFSETQ. The CDR3 DNA is TGCGCCAGCAGCTTGGCAGGGGGGAGCACTGAAGCTTTCTTT. This translates into CASSLAGGSTEAFF.

The chain recombines TRBV19 with TRBJ2-1; D is perhaps TRBD1 (6 bases). The CDR3 consists of 13 residues. The V end lost 7 bases, the J end lost 7 bases, and 14 bases lay between the germline ends. Per the germline V gene, CDR1 is LNHDA and CDR2 is SQIVND (reference sequence). CDR3 region: CASTGESSNEQFF. CDR3 bases: TGTGCCAGTACAGGGGAAAGTAGTAATGAGCAGTTCTTC.

The genes are TRBV15 and TRBJ1-4; D is unresolved. This CDR3 is built from 14 residues. Trimming removed 1 base from V and 8 bases from J, with 11 bases in between. Per germline, CDR1 LNHNV and CDR2 YYDKDF (reference sequence). As DNA, the CDR3 is TGTGCCACCAGCAGAGGGACCTCGGGGGAAAAACTGTTTTTT. Its translation: CATSRGTSGEKLFF.

The V and J genes are TRBV24-1 and TRBJ2-4; D not certain. Per the germline V gene, CDR1 is KGHDR and CDR2 is SFDVKD. The CDR3 contains 13 residues. V lost 4 bases and J lost 8, with 11 bases in between. In nucleotides, the CDR3 is TGTGCCACCAGTGACCTCCGGGCGCACATTCAGTACTTC. Amino acids: CATSDLRAHIQYF.

The chain couples TRBV6-2 or TRBV6-3 to TRBJ2-1, with D maybe TRBD2 (6 bases). In germline, CDR1 is MNHEY, CDR2 SVGEGT. V was clipped by 0 bases and J by 7 bases, with 7 bases between them. The CDR3 consists of 13 residues. CDR3 amino acids: CASSYSGRNEQFF. CDR3 DNA: TGTGCCAGCAGTTACTCCGGGAGAAATGAGCAGTTCTTC.

This chain links TRBV14 with TRBJ1-4; the D gene is possibly TRBD1 (5 bases). This CDR3 is built from 13 residues. Germline V gene sequence: CDR1 SGHDN, CDR2 FVKESK. V was pared by 4 bases and J by 8 bases, with 11 bases between. CDR3 coding DNA: TGTGCCAGCAGCCCATTCGGGGGAGAAAAACTGTTTTTT. Residues: CASSPFGGEKLFF.

The rearrangement joins TRBV6-1 to TRBJ1-2; perhaps TRBD1 as D (5 bases). The length of the CDR3 is 16 residues. Trimming removed 2 bases at V and 2 bases at J, with 15 bases between. Germline loops: CDR1 MNHNS, CDR2 SASEGT. The CDR3 DNA reads as TGTGCCAGCAGTGAAAGGGGTATAGCGGGGAACTATGGCTACACCTTC. It yields the protein CASSERGIAGNYGYTF.

The rearrangement links TRBV6-5 to TRBJ1-1; D gene ambiguous. The germline V and J ends were trimmed by 11 bases and 1 base, with 14 bases remaining between them. Looked up from germline, CDR1 is MNHEY and CDR2 is SVGAGI. This CDR3 contains 13 residues. CDR3 sequence: CAAQSRENTEAFF. The CDR3 DNA reads as TGTGCCGCCCAAAGTCGGGAGAACACTGAAGCTTTCTTT.

This sequence joins TRBV5-6 and TRBJ1-4; TRBD1 agrees at 9 bases. Trimming cost V 2 bases and J 8 bases; bases outside gene matches: 7. Germline CDR1 is SGHDT and CDR2 is YYEEEE. The length of the CDR3 is 15 residues. This CDR3 is CASSFGTGWMEKLFF. The CDR3 DNA is TGTGCCAGCAGCTTCGGGACAGGGTGGATGGAAAAACTGTTTTTT.

This chain joins TRBV30 and TRBJ2-3, with D unclear. The CDR3 runs 14 residues. V lost 3 bases and J 3 bases, leaving 13 bases between the germline ends. Germline assignment: CDR1 GTSNPN and CDR2 SVGIG (reference sequence). The CDR3 DNA is TGTGCCTGGAGATCTAATCTTCCTACAGATACGCAGTATTTT. It translates to CAWRSNLPTDTQYF.

This chain uses TRBV18 with TRBJ1-2; 7 bases fit TRBD1. This CDR3 spans 13 amino acids. With 5 bases clipped from V and 3 bases from J, the junction kept 3 bases outside the gene matches. Germline V gene sequence: CDR1 KGHSH, CDR2 LQKENI. The CDR3 sequence: CASSSGQDYGYTF. The CDR3 bases are TGTGCCAGCTCATCAGGACAGGACTATGGCTACACCTTC.

V is TRBV9 and J is TRBJ2-3; 8 bases match TRBD1. Germline V gene data show CDR1 as SGDLS and CDR2 as YYNGEE. The junction had 12 bases not matched to a gene; V was cut back by 4 bases and J by 5 bases. The CDR3 consists of 16 residues. This chain's CDR3 is CASSPRTGNREDTQYF. The CDR3 DNA reads TGTGCCAGCAGCCCGCGGACAGGGAATCGGGAAGATACGCAGTATTTT. The full variable domain, with the rest looked up from reference TRBV9 and TRBJ2-3, is DSGVTQTPKHLITATGQRVTLRCSPRSGDLSVYWYQQSLDQGLQFLIQYYNGEERAKGNILERFSAQQFPDLHSELNLSSLELGDSALYFCASSPRTGNREDTQYFGPGTRLTVL.

J is TRBJ2-1 and V is TRBV15; unclear D gene. In germline, CDR1 is LNHNV, CDR2 YYDKDF (reference sequence). V was clipped by 4 bases and J by 9 bases, with 13 bases between them. The CDR3 totals 13 residues. In DNA, the CDR3 is TGTGCCACCAGCACCGCTCGTGGCAGTGAGCAGTTCTTC. It encodes CATSTARGSEQFF.

The chain combines TRBV29-1 with TRBJ2-7, with D possibly being TRBD1 (6 bases). The CDR3 is made up of 12 amino acids. V was shortened by 6 bases and J by 1 base, with 10 bases between the two germline ends. Germline lookup yields CDR1 SQVTM and CDR2 ANQGSEA. The CDR3 sequence: CSVGTSSYEQYF. The CDR3 DNA follows: TGCAGCGTGGGGACATCATCCTACGAGCAGTACTTC.

This clone was recorded only once. The CDR3 sequence: CASSNRLGSPLHF. The CDR3 DNA reads TGTGCCAGCAGTAACCGACTGGGTTCACCCCTCCACTTT. V is TRBV6-4 and J is TRBJ1-6, with D uncertain. The CDR3 is 13 residues long. CDR1 and CDR2 (germline): MRHNA, SNTAGT. Trimming pared 5 bases from V and 9 bases from J, leaving 11 bases between.